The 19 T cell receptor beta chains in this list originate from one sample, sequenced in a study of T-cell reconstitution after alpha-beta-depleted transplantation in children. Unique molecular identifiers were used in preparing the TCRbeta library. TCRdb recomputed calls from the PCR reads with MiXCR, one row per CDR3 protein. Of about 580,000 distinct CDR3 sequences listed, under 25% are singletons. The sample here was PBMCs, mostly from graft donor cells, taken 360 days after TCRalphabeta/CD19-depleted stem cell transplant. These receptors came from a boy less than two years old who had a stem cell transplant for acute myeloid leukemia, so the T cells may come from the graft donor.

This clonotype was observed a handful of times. This CDR3 is CSVEPRGGLGETQYF. CDR3 nucleotides: TGCAGCGTTGAACCCCGGGGCGGGTTGGGAGAGACCCAGTACTTC. The chain recombines TRBV29-1 with TRBJ2-5; the D call may be TRBD1 or TRBD2 (5 bases each). V was pared by 2 bases and J by 4 bases, with 17 bases between. Germline CDR1 SQVTM, CDR2 ANQGSEA. CDR3 length: 15 amino acids.

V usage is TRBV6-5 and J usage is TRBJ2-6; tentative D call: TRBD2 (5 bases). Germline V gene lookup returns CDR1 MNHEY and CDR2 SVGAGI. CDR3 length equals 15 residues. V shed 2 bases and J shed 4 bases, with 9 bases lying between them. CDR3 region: CASSYNPGGANVLTF. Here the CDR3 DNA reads TGTGCCAGCAGTTACAATCCGGGGGGGGCCAACGTCCTGACTTTC.

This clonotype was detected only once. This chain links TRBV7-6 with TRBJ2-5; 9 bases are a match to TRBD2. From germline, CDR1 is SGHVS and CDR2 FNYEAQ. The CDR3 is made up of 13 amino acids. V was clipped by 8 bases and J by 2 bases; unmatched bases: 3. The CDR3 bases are TGTGCCAGCGCGGGGGGGCAGCAAGAGACCCAGTACTTC. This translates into CASAGGQQETQYF.

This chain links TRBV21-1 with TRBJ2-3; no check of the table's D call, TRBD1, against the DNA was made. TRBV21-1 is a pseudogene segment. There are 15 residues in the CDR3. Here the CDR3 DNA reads TGTGCCAGCAGCCCAGGGACCAAGGGCACAGATACGCAGTATTTT. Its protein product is CASSPGTKGTDTQYF.

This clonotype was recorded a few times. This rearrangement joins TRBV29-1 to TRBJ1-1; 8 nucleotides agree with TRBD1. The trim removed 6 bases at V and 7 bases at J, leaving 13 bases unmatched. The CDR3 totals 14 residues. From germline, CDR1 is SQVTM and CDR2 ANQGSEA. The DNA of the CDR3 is TGCAGCGTGCCACCACCGGACAGGGCAAGTGAAGCTTTCTTT. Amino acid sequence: CSVPPPDRASEAFF.

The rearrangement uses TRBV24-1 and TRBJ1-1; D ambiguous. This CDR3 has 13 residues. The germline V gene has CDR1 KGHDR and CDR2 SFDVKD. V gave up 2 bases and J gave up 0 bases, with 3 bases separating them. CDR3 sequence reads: CATSDWLNTEAFF. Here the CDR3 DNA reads TGTGCCACCAGTGATTGGCTGAACACTGAAGCTTTCTTT.

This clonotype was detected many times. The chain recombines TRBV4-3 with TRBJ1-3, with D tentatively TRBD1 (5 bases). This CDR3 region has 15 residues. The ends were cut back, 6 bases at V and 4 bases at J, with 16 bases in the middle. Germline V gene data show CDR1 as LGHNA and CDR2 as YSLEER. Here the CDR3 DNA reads TGCGCCAGCAGAAAAACAGGCGAAAAAGGAAACACCATATATTTT. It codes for CASRKTGEKGNTIYF.

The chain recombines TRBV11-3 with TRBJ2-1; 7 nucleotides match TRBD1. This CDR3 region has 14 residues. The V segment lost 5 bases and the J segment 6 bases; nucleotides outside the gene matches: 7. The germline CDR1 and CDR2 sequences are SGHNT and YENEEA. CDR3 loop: CASSTDRASNEQFF. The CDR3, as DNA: TGTGCCAGCAGCACTGACAGGGCAAGCAATGAGCAGTTCTTC.

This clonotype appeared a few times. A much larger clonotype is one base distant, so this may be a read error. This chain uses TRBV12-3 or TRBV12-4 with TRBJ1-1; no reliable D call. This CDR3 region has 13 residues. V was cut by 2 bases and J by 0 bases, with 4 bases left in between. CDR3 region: CASSLSMNTEAFF. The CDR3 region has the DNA TGTGCCAGCAGTTTATCCATGAACACTGAAGCTTTCTTT.

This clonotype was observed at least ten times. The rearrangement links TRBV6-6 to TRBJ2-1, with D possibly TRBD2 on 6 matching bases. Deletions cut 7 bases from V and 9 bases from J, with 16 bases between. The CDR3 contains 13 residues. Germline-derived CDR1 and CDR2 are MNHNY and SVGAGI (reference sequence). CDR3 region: CASTKTGVGEQFF. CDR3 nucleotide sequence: TGTGCCAGCACCAAGACGGGAGTGGGTGAGCAGTTCTTC.

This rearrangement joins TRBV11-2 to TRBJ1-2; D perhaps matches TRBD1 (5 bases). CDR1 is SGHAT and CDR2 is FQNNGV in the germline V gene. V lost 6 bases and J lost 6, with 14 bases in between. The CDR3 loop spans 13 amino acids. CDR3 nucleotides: TGTGCCAGCAGGGGACGGACACGGAATGGCTACACCTTC. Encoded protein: CASRGRTRNGYTF.

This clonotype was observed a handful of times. Written as DNA, the CDR3 is TGTGCCAGCAGCTTAGCGAGAGATAGGGGCGAGACCCAGTACTTC. It specifies CASSLARDRGETQYF. V and J are TRBV7-7 and TRBJ2-5; the D gene is possibly TRBD1 (5 bases). Germline loops: CDR1 SSHAT, CDR2 FNYEAQ (reference sequence). The CDR3 sequence is 15 residues long. V was pared by 0 bases and J by 5 bases, with 13 bases between.

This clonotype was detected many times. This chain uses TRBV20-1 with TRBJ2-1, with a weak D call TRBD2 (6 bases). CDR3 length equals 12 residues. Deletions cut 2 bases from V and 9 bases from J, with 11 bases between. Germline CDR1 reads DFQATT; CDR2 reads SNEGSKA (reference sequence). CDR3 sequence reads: CSARMGRGEQFF. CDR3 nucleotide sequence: TGCAGTGCTAGAATGGGGCGGGGTGAGCAGTTCTTC.

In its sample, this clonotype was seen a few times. The CDR3 region is CAISRTAEPQETQYF. In DNA, the CDR3 is TGTGCCATCAGTAGGACAGCCGAACCTCAAGAGACCCAGTACTTC. V is TRBV10-3 and J is TRBJ2-5, with D maybe TRBD1 (6 bases). Germline V lookup: CDR1 ENHRY, CDR2 SYGVKD. The CDR3 is 15 amino acids. V was clipped by 5 bases and J by 2 bases, with 15 bases between them.

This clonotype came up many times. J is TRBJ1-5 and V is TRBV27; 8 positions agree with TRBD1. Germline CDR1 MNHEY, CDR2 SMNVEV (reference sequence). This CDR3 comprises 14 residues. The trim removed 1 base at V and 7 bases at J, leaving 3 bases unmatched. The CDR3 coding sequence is TGTGCCAGCAGTTTATATGGGACAGGACAGCCCCAGCATTTT. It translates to CASSLYGTGQPQHF.

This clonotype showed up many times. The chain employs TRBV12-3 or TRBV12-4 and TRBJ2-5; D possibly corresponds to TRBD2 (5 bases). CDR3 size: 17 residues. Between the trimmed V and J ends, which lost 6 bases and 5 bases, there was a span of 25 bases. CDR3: CASSSSEVAPRDETQYF. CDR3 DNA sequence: TGTGCCAGCAGCTCGTCAGAGGTAGCACCGAGGGATGAGACCCAGTACTTC.

DNA for the CDR3: TGTGCCAGCAGCCCTTCGTCGAGGACAGGGTTGAGGACCGGGGAGCTGTTTTTT. Amino acid sequence: CASSPSSRTGLRTGELFF. This chain links TRBV3-1 with TRBJ2-2, with 8 bases aligning to TRBD1. J lost 5 bases, V lost 4 bases, and 15 bases had no gene match. Looked up from germline, CDR1 is LGHDT and CDR2 is YNNKEL (reference sequence). The CDR3 loop spans 18 amino acids.

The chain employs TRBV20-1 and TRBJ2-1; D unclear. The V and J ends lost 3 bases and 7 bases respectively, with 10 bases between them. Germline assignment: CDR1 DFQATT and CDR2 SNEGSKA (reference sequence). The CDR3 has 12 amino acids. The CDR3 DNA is TGCAGTGCTAGGGGTCCAGCTAATGAGCAGTTCTTC. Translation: CSARGPANEQFF.

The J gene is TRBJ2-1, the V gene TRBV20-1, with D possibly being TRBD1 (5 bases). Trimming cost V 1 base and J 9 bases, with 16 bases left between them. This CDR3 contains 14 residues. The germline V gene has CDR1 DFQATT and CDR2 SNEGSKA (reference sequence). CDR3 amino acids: CSARGTARVGEQFF. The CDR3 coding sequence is TGCAGTGCTAGAGGAACAGCCAGGGTCGGTGAGCAGTTCTTC.